The 14 T cell receptor beta chains presented below share a single source sample, sequenced in a study of HIV-infected children after antiretroviral therapy interruption. Treatment indicated: PENTA 11 planned treatment interruption arm or continuous ART arm. The TCR library was built from RNA with a 3' RACE protocol and unique molecular identifiers. MiXCR, run by TCRdb on the 3' RACE reads, gives a single entry per CDR3 protein. This table holds about 89,000 distinct CDR3 sequences, around 6.9% found once. The sample here was CD45RA+ CD4+ T cells from PBMCs, pooled from several time points, taken from a donor given antiretroviral therapy, either interrupted or continuous. The subset was: naive CD4+ CD45RA+ CD45RO- T cells. These receptors were obtained from a pool of human donors with HIV.

This clonotype has ten or more counts. The CDR3 DNA reads as TGCTCGCAGGTGGGATTAGCCAAAAACATTCAGTACTTC. Translation gives CSQVGLAKNIQYF. The chain uses TRBV20-1 and TRBJ2-4, with D unresolved. In germline, CDR1 is DFQATT, CDR2 SNEGSKA (reference sequence). The CDR3 totals 13 residues.

The table lists this clonotype with many counts. The chain carries TRBV19 and TRBJ2-1; D may be TRBD1 (6 bases). The CDR3 length is 17 residues. Germline CDR1 reads LNHDA; CDR2 reads SQIVND (reference sequence). V dropped 8 bases and J dropped 3 bases, with 23 bases sitting between them. The CDR3 region has the DNA TGTGCCAGTGGCCGATTATTTTCCGGGACAAGCTACAATGAGCAGTTCTTC. Translation: CASGRLFSGTSYNEQFF.

This clonotype was observed many times. The chain carries TRBV3-1 and TRBJ1-1; 8 bases line up with TRBD1. Germline loops: CDR1 LGHDT, CDR2 YNNKEL (reference sequence). The J segment lost 6 bases and the V segment lost 4 bases, leaving 7 bases of the junction unmatched. CDR3 length: 14 residues. The CDR3 bases are TGTGCCAGCAGCCCGGACAGGGATGTCCCTGAAGCTTTCTTT. Protein: CASSPDRDVPEAFF.

This clonotype has at least ten counts. The chain carries TRBV27 and TRBJ1-5; D possibly corresponds to TRBD1 (5 bases). Trimming removed 4 bases from V and 3 bases from J, with 10 bases in between. Germline V lookup: CDR1 MNHEY, CDR2 SMNVEV (reference sequence). The CDR3 runs 14 residues. In DNA form, the CDR3 reads TGTGCCAGCAGTTCAGACAGCCACAATCAGCCCCAGCATTTT. It encodes CASSSDSHNQPQHF.

Only a few counts were recorded for this clonotype. The CDR3 reads CASMRGGTEAFF. The CDR3 DNA sequence: TGTGCCAGCATGAGGGGAGGAACTGAAGCTTTCTTT. The gene calls are TRBV27 and TRBJ1-1; D may be TRBD1 (5 bases). The V gene lost 7 bases and the J gene lost 5 bases, with 11 bases spanning the gap. The CDR3 has 12 amino acids. Germline V lookup: CDR1 MNHEY, CDR2 SMNVEV (reference sequence).

This clonotype showed up just a few times. The gene calls are TRBV6-1 and TRBJ2-1, with 7 bases matching TRBD1. Germline V CDR1 and CDR2: MNHNS, SASEGT. With V trimmed by 8 bases and J by 5 bases, 12 bases remained unmatched. The CDR3 loop spans 15 amino acids. CDR3 protein: CASGRQGLLHNEQFF. The CDR3 nucleotides are TGTGCCAGCGGACGACAGGGCCTACTTCACAATGAGCAGTTCTTC.

This chain uses TRBV6-5 with TRBJ1-4, with D maybe TRBD1 (6 bases). CDR3 length: 14 amino acids. V lost 0 bases to trimming and J lost 7 bases, with 9 bases between them. Germline loops: CDR1 MNHEY, CDR2 SVGAGI. The CDR3 region has the DNA TGTGCCAGCAGTTACTCGGACAGTACTGAAAAACTGTTTTTT. Translation gives CASSYSDSTEKLFF.

The sample holds many counts of this clonotype. The rearrangement uses TRBV30 and TRBJ2-4; possibly TRBD1 or TRBD2 for D (7 bases each). This CDR3 is built from 16 residues. The germline V gene encodes CDR1 GTSNPN and CDR2 SVGIG (reference sequence). The V gene lost 1 base and the J gene lost 8 bases, with 21 bases spanning the gap. The DNA for the CDR3 is TGTGCCTGGAGTGCAGGGGGGGGGCACATTGGGGACATTCAGTACTTC. Protein: CAWSAGGGHIGDIQYF.

The V gene is TRBV11-2, the J gene TRBJ2-2, with 8 bases that match TRBD2. V lost 5 bases to trimming and J lost 7 bases; unmatched junction nucleotides: 12. Germline V gene data show CDR1 as SGHAT and CDR2 as FQNNGV. This CDR3 spans 16 amino acids. CDR3 sequence reads: CASSQDRRTSIGELFF. The DNA for the CDR3 is TGTGCCAGCAGCCAAGATCGAAGGACTAGCATCGGGGAGCTGTTTTTT.

This clonotype came up many times. The V call is TRBV7-3, the J call TRBJ2-5, with 10 bases lining up with TRBD2. Germline CDR1 reads SGHTA; CDR2 reads FQGTGA. Germline trimming cut 6 bases from V and 5 bases from J; bases unmatched to any gene: 6. The CDR3 has 14 amino acids. CDR3 region: CASSASGGAETQYF. CDR3 sequence (DNA): TGTGCCAGCAGTGCCAGCGGGGGGGCCGAGACCCAGTACTTC. Full variable domain (rest looked up from reference TRBV7-3 and TRBJ2-5): GAGVSQTPSNKVTEKGKYVELRCDPISGHTALYWYRQSLGQGPEFLIYFQGTGAADDSGLPNDRFFAVRPEGSVSTLKIQRTERGDSAVYLCASSASGGAETQYFGPGTRLLVL.

The chain has TRBV29-1 and TRBJ1-5; TRBD1 agrees at 8 bases. The CDR3 contains 15 residues. The J segment lost 7 bases and the V segment lost 1 base, leaving 9 bases of the junction unmatched. Germline CDR1 reads SQVTM; CDR2 reads ANQGSEA. CDR3 protein: CSVEVGTGGYQPQHF. As DNA, the CDR3 is TGCAGCGTTGAAGTGGGTACAGGGGGGTACCAGCCCCAGCATTTT.

Turning to this clonotype: It may be a read error: a sequence one base away is much more abundant. The rearrangement joins TRBV27 to TRBJ1-5, with D maybe TRBD1 (5 bases). Looked up from germline, CDR1 is MNHEY and CDR2 is SMNVEV (reference sequence). This CDR3 is 13 amino acids long. Trimming took off 5 bases at V and 14 bases at J, with 19 bases between the two ends. This CDR3 is CASSPRRGAPKHF. The DNA of the CDR3 is TGTGCCAGCAGTCCCCGACGCGGGGCACCCAAGCATTTT.

This chain joins TRBV19 and TRBJ1-1; 8 bases are shared with TRBD1. The germline V gene encodes CDR1 LNHDA and CDR2 SQIVND (reference sequence). This CDR3 region has 15 residues. With V trimmed by 7 bases and J by 1 base, 8 bases remained unmatched. CDR3: CASTYGGTGNTEAFF. The CDR3 coding sequence is TGTGCCAGTACCTATGGAGGGACAGGGAACACTGAAGCTTTCTTT.

The chain recombines TRBV10-3 with TRBJ2-3; D is possibly TRBD1 (6 bases). The CDR3 is 12 amino acids. V was shortened by 9 bases and J by 4 bases, with 11 bases between the two germline ends. CDR1 ENHRY and CDR2 SYGVKD come from the germline V gene. The CDR3 loop is CAIMGAADTQYF. CDR3 sequence (DNA): TGTGCCATTATGGGGGCAGCAGATACGCAGTATTTT.